This TCR beta chain was captured in a study of blood T cell repertoires in COVID-19 (dated by TCRdb to 2020 to 2021). Regarding the research as a whole: The collaborator samples originated in the United States, Italy and Spain and spanned the acute and convalescent phases of COVID-19. The material from the prospective study consisted of cDNA or gDNA derived from T cells, B-cell-depleted T cells, or PBMCs. Where available, HLA class I and class II types were taken from metadata supplied by the sample provider and were not determined by assay-based typing. The samples were drawn from the first 160 participants of the ongoing ImmuneRACE study and from over 950 subjects provided by 6 global collaborators. The repertoires were made available in a free public database intended to serve as a resource for research on the immune response to SARS-CoV-2. The dataset comprised deeply sampled blood TCRbeta repertoires from subjects exposed to, actively infected with, or recovered from COVID-19. The sample metadata nearly always contained a de-identified subject ID, COVID-19 status, age in years and sex.

About this clone itself: The target of this receptor is not known. No base quality values were provided; no much bigger clone lies one nucleotide off.

Counted from cysteine to phenylalanine, this CDR3 has 15 amino acids. The read is trimmed to its CDR3 DNA, 45 bases read in frame from base 1. The CDR1 and CDR2 encoded by the germline V gene (reference sequence) are SGHNT and YYREEE. Deletion took 5 bases off V and 2 bases off J, with a span of 16 bases between the germline ends. General findings and caveats noted by the study authors: Clinical and demographic metadata were provided uncurated, with the amount varying by source and participant.

TCRbeta CDR3 regions were amplified from genomic DNA by means of the immunoSEQ Assay, a bias-controlled multiplex PCR. As for the authors' bioinformatics: Within the assay, amplification of reference gene primers was used to estimate how many nucleated cells each sample contained. To quantify the absolute abundance of each unique TCRbeta CDR3 rearrangement, sequence reads were collapsed and filtered. For each sample, productive Simpson clonality was calculated as the square root of Simpson's diversity index over productive rearrangements. The immuneACCESS repertoire file appears here via TCRdb, limited to in-frame rearrangements. These files lack a portion of the clones; in checked studies, under half of the deficit traces to unresolved V genes, and the cause of the others is not known. From that table come the V and J calls and clone size; the DNA was used to work out D and trimming. Recorded for this sample are fewer than 350,000 clones; around 90% of them occurred a single time. Of the sample, under 5% is held by the ten largest clones.

One collaborating source in Seattle enrolled patients during active infection and followed them longitudinally through the course of disease. Whole blood was collected in K2EDTA tubes by collaborating institutions according to the institutions' own protocols. For TCRbeta analysis, collaborators shipped samples in one of three forms: frozen whole blood, isolated PBMCs, or DNA extracted from either of those sample types. The sequence links TRBV5-4 to TRBJ2-5; a confident D gene designation cannot be given. The sequencing sample was made of peripheral blood. The TCR was taken from a woman in her fifties or sixties with COVID-19, enrolled during active disease. In nucleotides, the sequence is TGTGCCAGCAGTCCGAACCGTCCTACGCAAGAGACCCAGTACTTC. Translated, it reads CASSPNRPTQETQYF.